The next 2 T cell receptor beta chains were all read from a single sample in a study of early T cells in non-severe SARS-CoV-2 infection. TCRdb processed the 5' RACE reads anew with MiXCR; each CDR3 protein has one entry. The table records some 75,000 distinct CDR3 sequences, around 15% of them present only once. The sample comprised whole blood. These receptors originate from an adult who was a healthcare worker with PCR-confirmed SARS-CoV-2 infection or an uninfected control (not recorded which).

This clonotype was counted a few times. CDR3 nucleotide sequence: TGTGCCAGCAGCCGTCAGGGACAGGGGGCGGTGACCCAGTACTTC. Translating it yields CASSRQGQGAVTQYF. The chain is built from TRBV11-2 and TRBJ2-5; 12 bases fit TRBD1. Germline assignment: CDR1 SGHAT and CDR2 FQNNGV. The CDR3 sequence is 15 residues long. J was trimmed by 7 bases and V by 5 bases; bases with no gene match: 8.

This clonotype occurred many times. The chain is built from TRBV21-1 and TRBJ1-5; the table assigns TRBD1, which was not confirmed against the DNA. TRBV21-1 is given as a pseudogene. The CDR3 loop spans 16 amino acids. In DNA, the CDR3 is TGTGCCAGCAGCAACTCCCGACAGGGGGGCAATCAGCCCCAGCATTTT. Translation: CASSNSRQGGNQPQHF.